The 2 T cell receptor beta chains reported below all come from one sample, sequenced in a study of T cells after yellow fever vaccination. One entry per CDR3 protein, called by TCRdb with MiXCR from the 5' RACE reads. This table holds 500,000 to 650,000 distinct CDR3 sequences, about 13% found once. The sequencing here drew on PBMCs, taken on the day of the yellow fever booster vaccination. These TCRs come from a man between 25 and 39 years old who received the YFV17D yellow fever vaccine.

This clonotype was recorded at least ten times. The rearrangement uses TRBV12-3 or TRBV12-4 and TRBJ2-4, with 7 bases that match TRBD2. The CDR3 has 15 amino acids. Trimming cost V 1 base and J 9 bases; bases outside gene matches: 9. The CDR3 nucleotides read TGTGCCAGCAGTTTAGTGAGGTCGGGAGGCGCCATTCAGTACTTC. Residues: CASSLVRSGGAIQYF.

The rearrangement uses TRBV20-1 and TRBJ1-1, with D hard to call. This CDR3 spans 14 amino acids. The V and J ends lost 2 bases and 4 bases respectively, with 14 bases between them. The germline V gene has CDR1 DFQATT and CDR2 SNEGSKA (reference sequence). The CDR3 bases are TGCAGTGCTAGACCCGGCGGGAGAGCCACTGAAGCTTTCTTT. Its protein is CSARPGGRATEAFF.